This record looks at one TCR beta chain sequence and its context. No antigen is known for it. The data are from a study of T cell responses to AZD1222 COVID-19 vaccine. Regarding the study as a whole: The breadth and depth of Spike-specific TCRs increased once two AZD1222 doses had been given. Samples come after the peak T cell response, not at day 14.

V was pared by 4 bases and J by 2 bases, with 3 bases of the junction left unmatched. Looked up from germline, CDR1 is SGHRS and CDR2 is YFSETQ. CDR3 size: 15 residues. TCRdb keeps only in-frame clones here, not all; method: immunoSEQ multiplex PCR. The data contain 140,000 to 150,000 clones, roughly four fifths of them singletons. The chain couples TRBV5-1 to TRBJ2-2, with TRBD1 identical over 9 bases. This clonotype was obtained from an adult in good health. The starting material was peripheral blood, obtained on day 0 of MenACWY control vaccination. CDR3 loop: CASSAGQGNTGELFF. CDR3 nucleotide sequence: TGCGCCAGCAGCGCGGGACAGGGCAACACCGGGGAGCTGTTTTTT.